The rows below give T cell receptor beta chains drawn from one sample of a study of shared clonotypes between healthy human individuals. Here immunoSEQ multiplex PCR was the method, and the copy in TCRdb shows in-frame clones only, minus some. The data contain 550,000 to 750,000 clones, about 95% of them singletons. Material: naive CD8+ T cells sorted from blood. The receptors originated from a woman aged 30 to 39 in good health. The CDR3 runs from the conserved cysteine through the conserved F or W. Each record gives: V gene, clone size, D gene, J gene, CDR3 DNA, CDR3 protein. A D gene is named only where the DNA matches it firmly. Rows may omit the clone size; those that give it use once, few, many or a size class.

>TRBV5-6|once|NA|TRBJ2-7
TGTGCCAGCAGCCACGGGGGCCTCAGCTCCTACGAGCAGTACTTC
CASSHGGLSSYEQYF
>TRBV30|NA|NA|TRBJ2-7
TGTGCCTGGACAGGGGTTAGCGGATCAGAGCAGTACTTC
CAWTGVSGSEQYF
>TRBV14|once|NA|TRBJ2-1
TGTGCCAGCAGCCCTTTCAAGAGTAGAGCCAATGAGCAGTTCTTC
CASSPFKSRANEQFF
>TRBV6-1|NA|TRBD1|TRBJ2-7
TGTGCCAGCAGTCCCGGACAGGGGGCCCCCTACGAGCAGTACTTC
CASSPGQGAPYEQYF
>TRBV9|NA|NA|TRBJ2-7
TGTGCCAGCAGCCTAACGGGACGAACCTACGAGCAGTACTTC
CASSLTGRTYEQYF
>TRBV6-6|NA|NA|TRBJ2-1
TGTGCCAGTTCCCGCGCCCCCTTCTACAATGAGCAGTTCTTC
CASSRAPFYNEQFF
>TRBV5-4|NA|NA|TRBJ2-3
TGTGCCAGCAGCTTACGAGCCTCCATTACAGATACGCAGTATTTT
CASSLRASITDTQYF
>TRBV6-4|NA|NA|TRBJ2-1
TGTGCCAGCAGTGACTCGGATGGGCGGACCCACAATGAGCAGTTCTTC
CASSDSDGRTHNEQFF
>TRBV21-1|NA|NA|TRBJ2-2
TGTGCCAGCAGCAAAGTTAACGAGGGAGGGAACACCGGGGAGCTGTTTTTT
CASSKVNEGGNTGELFF
>TRBV9|NA|TRBD2|TRBJ2-1
TGTGCCAGCAGCTTTGGACTAGCGGGAGTAGGGAATGAGCAGTTCTTC
CASSFGLAGVGNEQFF
>TRBV19|NA|NA|TRBJ1-4
TGTGCCAGTAGTATTCAGCTCTTGACAGGCATTAATGAAAAACTGTTTTTT
CASSIQLLTGINEKLFF
>TRBV7-9|NA|NA|TRBJ2-5
TGTGCCAGCAGTAAGACCCGCCAAGAGACCCAGTACTTC
CASSKTRQETQYF
>TRBV7-9|NA|TRBD1|TRBJ1-1
TGTGCCAGCAGCGAAACAGGGGACACTGAAGCTTTCTTT
CASSETGDTEAFF
>TRBV4-1|NA|NA|TRBJ2-7
TGCGCCAGCAGCTTGGCAGGGGACGAGCAGTACTTC
CASSLAGDEQYF
>TRBV21-1|NA|NA|TRBJ1-5
TGTGCCAGCAGCAAATTGAATATGGCGGGGGGCAATCAGCCCCAGCATTTT
CASSKLNMAGGNQPQHF
>TRBV25-1|NA|NA|TRBJ1-2
TGTGCCAGCAGTGAAGGGTGGGCCCATGGCTACACCTTC
CASSEGWAHGYTF
>TRBV27|NA|TRBD1|TRBJ2-1
TGTGCCAGCGCGCCGTGGGCAGGGGGCCTCAATGAGCAGTTCTTC
CASAPWAGGLNEQFF
>TRBV4-1|NA|NA|TRBJ1-1
TGCGCCAGCAGCCAAGACAGTTCAAACACTGAAGCTTTCTTT
CASSQDSSNTEAFF
>TRBV4-1|NA|NA|TRBJ2-7
TGCGCCAGCAGCCATTCGGTGACGCATGACTACGAGCAGTACTTC
CASSHSVTHDYEQYF
>TRBV28|NA|NA|TRBJ2-7
TGTGCCAGCAGTTTATTAGATCCCCACGAGCAGTACTTC
CASSLLDPHEQYF
>TRBV2|NA|TRBD1|TRBJ2-7
TGTGCCAGCAGATGGGACAGGTCCTACGAGCAGTACTTC
CASRWDRSYEQYF
>TRBV9|NA|NA|TRBJ1-1
TGTGCCAGCGGGGAAAGGGGTGGGACTGAAGCTTTCTTT
CASGERGGTEAFF
>TRBV27|NA|NA|TRBJ1-1
TGTGCCAGCAGTTTCCTCGGGGGCCAGGGAGGTGCTGAAGCTTTCTTT
CASSFLGGQGGAEAFF
>TRBV10-3|NA|NA|TRBJ2-7
TGTGCCACACGGGGGACAGAAAGTTACGAGCAGTACTTC
CATRGTESYEQYF
>TRBV13|NA|TRBD2|TRBJ2-1
TGTGCCAGCAGCTTTCGCCTAGCGGAGTCCTACAATGAGCAGTTCTTC
CASSFRLAESYNEQFF
>TRBV28|NA|NA|TRBJ2-7
TGTGCCAGCAGTTTAGACAGGAAGCCCTACGAGCAGTACTTC
CASSLDRKPYEQYF
>TRBV27|once|NA|TRBJ2-1
TGTGCCAGCAGTTGGGACTCACCTTTCAATGAGCAGTTCTTC
CASSWDSPFNEQFF
>TRBV19|NA|NA|TRBJ1-3
TGTGCCAGTAGTATCGTCGTGGGCGTGGCAGTCATTCCTGGAAACACCATATATTTT
CASSIVVGVAVIPGNTIYF
>TRBV28|NA|TRBD2|TRBJ2-2
TGTGCCAGCAGTTTATTCCTAGCGGTAGAGAACACCGGGGAGCTGTTTTTT
CASSLFLAVENTGELFF
>TRBV7-6|NA|NA|TRBJ2-7
TGTGCCAGCAGCTTAGCCCTCAGCGAGCAGTACTTC
CASSLALSEQYF
>TRBV14|NA|NA|TRBJ1-1
TGTGCCAGCAGCCAGTCATATTGGCTCACTGAAGCTTTCTTT
CASSQSYWLTEAFF
>TRBV9|NA|NA|TRBJ2-5
TGTGCCAGCAGCCCCCCCGGGGAAGGGTACCAAGAGACCCAGTACTTC
CASSPPGEGYQETQYF
>TRBV28|NA|NA|TRBJ2-2
TGTGCCAGCAGTCGGCCTAGCGCGAACACCGGGGAGCTGTTTTTT
CASSRPSANTGELFF
>TRBV20-1|NA|NA|TRBJ2-7
TGCAGTGCTAGAGATCGGGAGCAGTACTTC
CSARDREQYF
>TRBV2|NA|NA|TRBJ2-1
TGTGCCTTGGAGCGGAGCTCCTACAATGAGCAGTTCTTC
CALERSSYNEQFF
>TRBV27|NA|TRBD1|TRBJ1-4
TGTGCCAGCAGTTATGGGGGGACAGGGGGCGAAAAACTGTTTTTT
CASSYGGTGGEKLFF
>TRBV5-1|NA|TRBD1|TRBJ2-5
TGCGCCAGCAGCTCGATGGGACAGGGGCAAGAGACCCAGTACTTC
CASSSMGQGQETQYF
>TRBV7-9|NA|NA|TRBJ2-1
TGTGCCAGCAGCCTAAGAGAAGACAGGACTAGAGGTGAGCAGTTCTTC
CASSLREDRTRGEQFF
>TRBV27|NA|TRBD1|TRBJ1-6
TGTGCCAGCAGTTCCGGGACAGGGTCGAATTCACCCCTCCACTTT
CASSSGTGSNSPLHF
>TRBV28|NA|NA|TRBJ2-7
TGTGCCAGCAGTTTATACGCCGGTGGGAGCCGGAACGAGCAGTACTTC
CASSLYAGGSRNEQYF
>TRBV6-1|NA|NA|TRBJ1-4
TGTGCCAGCCGAGAGGGGGATGAAAAACTGTTTTTT
CASREGDEKLFF
>TRBV6-1|NA|NA|TRBJ2-7
TGTGCCAGCAGTAACTGGGACCCGGATGGGGAGCAGTACTTC
CASSNWDPDGEQYF
>TRBV7-6|NA|TRBD1|TRBJ2-2
TGTGCCAGCAGCTCGACAGGGGGCGCGGTGACCGGGGAGCTGTTTTTT
CASSSTGGAVTGELFF
>TRBV11-2|NA|NA|TRBJ2-1
TGTGCCAGCAGCTTGGTGGGCGGCCTGGCTGAGCAGTTCTTC
CASSLVGGLAEQFF
>TRBV4-1|NA|NA|TRBJ1-1
TGCGCCAGCAGCCAAGATCAGGCTTTTAGACCCGAAGCTTTCTTT
CASSQDQAFRPEAFF
>TRBV27|NA|NA|TRBJ1-6
TGTGCCAGCAGTCCCCGTTCCGGGGGGAGCTCCTATAATTCACCCCTCCACTTT
CASSPRSGGSSYNSPLHF
>TRBV5-1|NA|TRBD1|TRBJ2-5
TGCGCCAGCAGTTACGGCAGGGACAGGGGTCAGGAGACCCAGTACTTC
CASSYGRDRGQETQYF